The 21 T cell receptor beta chains below all came from one sample that was sequenced in a study of shared clonotypes between healthy human individuals. Sequenced by immunoSEQ multiplex PCR; TCRdb stores in-frame clones only, minus some. Of fewer than 600,000 clones detected, approximately 77% appear once; the ten largest clones hold around 12%. The material sequenced was PBMCs. These receptor sequences come from a middle-aged woman in good health. Some clones in this sample may be carry-over from other donors' samples.

This chain uses TRBV19 with TRBJ2-1, with 11 bases matching TRBD2. Germline CDR1 reads LNHDA; CDR2 reads SQIVND (reference sequence). After removal of 7 bases from V and 9 bases from J, the junction contained 11 bases not matched to a gene. CDR3 size: 15 residues. Here the CDR3 DNA reads TGTGCCAGTAACATCCTAGCGGGAGGTAGGGGTGAGCAGTTCTTC. It translates to CASNILAGGRGEQFF.

This chain joins TRBV18 and TRBJ2-1; TRBD2 matches 7 bases. The CDR3 covers 15 residues. V trimming: 5 bases; J trimming: 9 bases; junction bases outside the gene matches: 13. Per the germline V gene, CDR1 is KGHSH and CDR2 is LQKENI. CDR3 protein: CASSTAGEGSGEQFF. DNA of the CDR3: TGTGCCAGCTCAACGGCGGGAGAGGGGTCGGGTGAGCAGTTCTTC.

The chain joins TRBV5-1 to TRBJ1-5; tentative D call: TRBD1 (5 bases). The germline V and J ends were trimmed by 0 bases and 2 bases, with 6 bases remaining between them. Germline V gene sequence: CDR1 SGHRS, CDR2 YFSETQ. This CDR3 has 14 residues. Here the CDR3 reads CASSLARGNQPQHF. The CDR3 DNA reads as TGCGCCAGCAGCTTGGCCAGGGGCAATCAGCCCCAGCATTTT. Complete variable domain (other parts from reference TRBV5-1 and TRBJ1-5): KAGVTQTPRYLIKTRGQQVTLSCSPISGHRSVSWYQQTPGQGLQFLFEYFSETQRNKGNFPGRFSGRQFSNSRSEMNVSTLELGDSALYLCASSLARGNQPQHFGDGTRLSIL.

This clone was observed a handful of times. The chain uses TRBV29-1 and TRBJ2-7; D not certain. The V and J ends lost 4 bases and 2 bases respectively, with 9 bases between them. Germline CDR1 is SQVTM and CDR2 is ANQGSEA. The CDR3 has 12 residues. CDR3 nucleotide sequence: TGCAGCGTTGCGGACGGTACCTACGAGCAGTACTTC. Protein: CSVADGTYEQYF.

The chain uses TRBV5-1 and TRBJ1-2; 7 bases map to TRBD1. Germline CDR1 is SGHRS and CDR2 is YFSETQ. This CDR3 has 14 residues. Germline trimming cut 5 bases from V and 3 bases from J; bases unmatched to any gene: 7. CDR3 bases: TGCGCCAGCAGGATAGCAGGACAGGACTATGGCTACACCTTC. The encoded protein is CASRIAGQDYGYTF.

The chain combines TRBV7-2 with TRBJ2-2; D is uncertain. This CDR3 comprises 16 residues. With 6 bases removed from V and 2 bases from J, the gap between germline ends came to 16 bases. Germline CDR1 SGHTA, CDR2 FQGNSA. CDR3 protein: CASRQNGGGNTGELFF. The CDR3 nucleotides read TGTGCCAGCAGACAAAACGGCGGCGGAAACACCGGGGAGCTGTTTTTT. Full variable domain (remainder filled in from reference TRBV7-2 and TRBJ2-2): GAGVSQSPSNKVTEKGKDVELRCDPISGHTALYWYRQSLGQGLEFLIYFQGNSAPDKSGLPSDRFSAERTGGSVSTLTIQRTQQEDSAVYLCASRQNGGGNTGELFFGEGSRLTVL.

J is TRBJ1-4 and V is TRBV15; perhaps TRBD1 as D (5 bases). The CDR3 is 15 residues long. Germline assignment: CDR1 LNHNV and CDR2 YYDKDF (reference sequence). Trimming removed 1 base from V and 4 bases from J, with 10 bases in between. The CDR3 DNA reads TGTGCCACCAGCAGAGCGGGGCGAGGTAATGAAAAACTGTTTTTT. Encoded protein: CATSRAGRGNEKLFF.

The J gene is TRBJ1-1, the V gene TRBV30; perhaps TRBD1 as D (5 bases). V lost 5 bases and J 2 bases, leaving 12 bases between the germline ends. The germline CDR1 and CDR2 sequences are GTSNPN and SVGIG (reference sequence). This CDR3 spans 13 amino acids. DNA for the CDR3: TGTGCCTGGGACTCAGGGATTAACACTGAAGCTTTCTTT. Translating it yields CAWDSGINTEAFF.

The CDR3 region has the DNA TGTGCCTGGAGTCTGGGGTTCACTGAAGCTTTCTTT. Protein sequence: CAWSLGFTEAFF. This chain joins TRBV30 and TRBJ1-1, with unresolved D. The germline gives CDR1 GTSNPN, CDR2 SVGIG (reference sequence). The CDR3 length is 12 residues. With 2 bases removed from V and 4 bases from J, the gap between germline ends came to 8 bases.

The table lists this clone with many counts. CDR3 nucleotide sequence: TGTGCCAGCAGCCCGACAGGGAGCAATCAGCCCCAGCATTTT. Translating gives CASSPTGSNQPQHF. This chain connects TRBV6-4 to TRBJ1-5; 7 bases align to TRBD1. Germline CDR1 MRHNA, CDR2 SNTAGT. V lost 6 bases to trimming and J lost 1 base; unmatched junction nucleotides: 3. The CDR3 extends over 14 amino acids.

The chain carries TRBV28 and TRBJ2-1, with D possibly TRBD2 on 6 matching bases. Germline assignment: CDR1 MDHEN and CDR2 SYDVKM. CDR3 size: 15 residues. Deletions cut 6 bases from V and 1 base from J, with 13 bases between. The CDR3 loop reads CASSPPGGSYNEQFF. CDR3 bases: TGTGCCAGCAGCCCCCCCGGGGGTTCCTACAATGAGCAGTTCTTC.

The chain recombines TRBV5-1 with TRBJ2-7; D not resolved. Trimming stripped 0 bases from V and 6 bases from J, with 10 bases between. The CDR3 contains 13 residues. The germline V gene has CDR1 SGHRS and CDR2 YFSETQ. CDR3 bases: TGCGCCAGCAGCTTGGACCCGACTTCCGAGCAGTACTTC. It translates to CASSLDPTSEQYF. The entire variable domain, with the rest obtained from reference TRBV5-1 and TRBJ2-7, is as follows: KAGVTQTPRYLIKTRGQQVTLSCSPISGHRSVSWYQQTPGQGLQFLFEYFSETQRNKGNFPGRFSGRQFSNSRSEMNVSTLELGDSALYLCASSLDPTSEQYFGPGTRLTVT.

Only one count was recorded for this clone. This chain uses TRBV5-4 with TRBJ2-5; 7 bases agree with TRBD1. The DNA end is more similar to TRBJ2-7, so the J call may be wrong. This CDR3 has 13 residues. The germline V gene encodes CDR1 SGHNT and CDR2 YYREEE (reference sequence). CDR3 protein: CASSKADRVEQYF. CDR3 bases: TGTGCCAGCAGCAAAGCAGACAGGGTCGAGCAGTACTTC.

CDR3 amino acids: CASSQDQPAGVYEQYF. CDR3 bases: TGCGCCAGCAGCCAAGATCAACCAGCGGGAGTGTACGAGCAGTACTTC. The rearrangement links TRBV4-1 to TRBJ2-7, with 8 bases identical to TRBD2. Unmatched junction bases numbered 8, after V lost 0 bases and J lost 4 bases. This CDR3 has 16 amino acids. CDR1 is MGHRA, CDR2 YSYEKL, per germline.

V gene TRBV7-2 combines with J gene TRBJ1-4; D is unresolved. There are 17 residues in the CDR3. Trimming pared 2 bases from V and 8 bases from J, leaving 21 bases between. Germline CDR1 SGHTA, CDR2 FQGNSA. CDR3: CASSLPVFEGSGEKLFF. The CDR3 DNA is TGTGCCAGCAGCTTACCCGTTTTCGAAGGGAGTGGAGAAAAACTGTTTTTT. The variable domain in full, completed from reference TRBV7-2 and TRBJ1-4, reads GAGVSQSPSNKVTEKGKDVELRCDPISGHTALYWYRQSLGQGLEFLIYFQGNSAPDKSGLPSDRFSAERTGGSVSTLTIQRTQQEDSAVYLCASSLPVFEGSGEKLFFGSGTQLSVL.

This chain uses TRBV6-5 with TRBJ2-3; D is unclear. Trimming cost V 0 bases and J 2 bases, with 9 bases left between them. CDR3 length: 15 residues. Per germline, CDR1 MNHEY and CDR2 SVGAGI. CDR3 region: CASSYSSLVTDTQYF. The CDR3 DNA follows: TGTGCCAGCAGTTACTCCTCCCTGGTCACAGATACGCAGTATTTT.

This clone was observed a single time. Other DNA sequences in the sample encode the same CDR3. The chain is built from TRBV5-4 and TRBJ2-1; D is undetermined. From germline, CDR1 is SGHNT and CDR2 YYREEE (reference sequence). The CDR3 has 11 residues. V was shortened by 2 bases and J by 7 bases, with 4 bases between the two germline ends. The CDR3 loop is CASSFHNEQFF. The CDR3 nucleotides read TGTGCCAGCAGCTTTCATAATGAGCAGTTCTTC.

The rearrangement uses TRBV29-1 and TRBJ1-1; D ambiguous. V lost 4 bases and J 0 bases, leaving 9 bases between the germline ends. Looked up from germline, CDR1 is SQVTM and CDR2 is ANQGSEA. The CDR3 has 13 amino acids. As DNA, the CDR3 is TGCAGCGTTGGGGGAGATATGAACACTGAAGCTTTCTTT. The encoded protein is CSVGGDMNTEAFF.

This clone turned up a few times. The chain links TRBV7-2 to TRBJ2-7; D not certain. Per the germline V gene, CDR1 is SGHTA and CDR2 is FQGNSA. This CDR3 has 14 amino acids. V was shortened by 1 base and J by 2 bases, with 9 bases between the two germline ends. The CDR3 nucleotides read TGTGCCAGCAGCTTAGGCCCTGAGACCTACGAGCAGTACTTC. Protein product: CASSLGPETYEQYF.

The rearrangement joins TRBV28 to TRBJ1-2, with a weak D call TRBD1 (6 bases). Trimming removed 7 bases at V and 6 bases at J, with 15 bases between. Germline V gene lookup returns CDR1 MDHEN and CDR2 SYDVKM. The CDR3 has 13 amino acids. The CDR3 spells CASNGRGWNGYTF. The DNA for the CDR3 is TGTGCCAGCAATGGCAGGGGATGGAATGGCTACACCTTC.

Note on this clone: The junction departs from germline at one end; a sequencing error may be responsible. The V and J genes are TRBV7-2 and TRBJ2-5, with 7 positions matching TRBD2. Germline values: CDR1 SGHTA, CDR2 FQGNSA. The CDR3 sequence is 13 residues long. CDR3 amino acids: CASSLAVWETQYF. The CDR3 DNA sequence: TGTGCCAGCAGCCTAGCGGTCTGGGAGACCCAGTACTTC.